These T cell receptor beta chains were read from a single sample in a study of blood T cell repertoires in COVID-19. The repertoire was sequenced with immunoSEQ multiplex PCR; TCRdb's copy has only in-frame clones and lacks some. Of tens of thousands of clones listed, 65% to 85% are singletons. Sequencing was performed on peripheral blood. These receptors were collected from a man in his 60s with acute or convalescent COVID-19. Both conserved end residues are part of each CDR3.

>TRBV5-6|TRBJ1-6
CASSLDSSYNSPLHF
>TRBV7-2|TRBJ1-1
CASVLSGVNTEAFF
>TRBV5-1|TRBJ2-2
CASSSQGNGGELFF
>TRBV7-2|TRBJ1-4
CASSLEPQVLGNEKLFF
>TRBV30|TRBJ1-6
CAWSVRAPGGGSPLHF
>TRBV7-3|TRBJ1-2
CASSPVGANYGYTF
>TRBV29-1|TRBJ1-2
CSVDRDSYGYTF
>TRBV7-3|TRBJ2-1
CASSLNRDNEQFF
>TRBV19|TRBJ2-7
CASSINSGPYEQYF
>TRBV7-9|TRBJ1-3
CASSLTTGVGNTIYF
>TRBV5-1|TRBJ2-7
CASSLSPGQQAYEQYF
>TRBV11-2|TRBJ2-5
CASSSGFGETQYF
>TRBV29-1|TRBJ2-3
CSVEGTSGTSTDTQYF
>TRBV7-9|TRBJ2-7
CATGRDHEQYF
>TRBV12-5|TRBJ2-2
CASGLTPGLANTGELFF
>TRBV7-9|TRBJ2-5
CASSDSGSGETQYF
>TRBV6-5|TRBJ1-4
CASSRAGMVNEKLFF
>TRBV10-3|TRBJ1-2
CAISDLGQDSCTF
>TRBV18|TRBJ1-1
CASSPGQTGTRASAFF
>TRBV13|TRBJ1-1
CASSRVGDYTNTEAFF
>TRBV6-5|TRBJ2-1
CASRKVSGVPNEQFF
>TRBV2|TRBJ2-7
CASSLEGANEQYF
>TRBV9|TRBJ1-5
CASSAGAGFNQPQHF
>TRBV5-4|TRBJ2-2
CASSGKDRNTGELFF
>TRBV12-5|TRBJ1-2
CASGLGGVNGYTF
>TRBV19|TRBJ1-6
CASRFGGSYNSPLHF
>TRBV27|TRBJ2-7
CASSRQGVTLREQYF
>TRBV14|TRBJ1-1
CASSGLNTEAFF
>TRBV2|TRBJ1-4
CASSPRQLEKLFF
>TRBV7-2|TRBJ2-5
CASSLDRLGDAQYF
>TRBV12-3/TRBV12-4|TRBJ1-1
CASSLGGEAFF
>TRBV27|TRBJ1-6
CASSLSPQGNGSPLHF
>TRBV30|TRBJ1-6
CAWGDRTPISYNSPLHF
>TRBV29-1|TRBJ2-1
CSVRRGEPYNEQFF
>TRBV27|TRBJ1-5
CASSLLGNQPQHF
>TRBV9|TRBJ1-6
CASSVGTTSSHSPLHF
>TRBV2|TRBJ1-6
CASTEKTGGAESPLHF
>TRBV18|TRBJ1-2
CASSPGNPGQGAYGYTF
>TRBV19|TRBJ1-2
CASSIWQGRGYTF
>TRBV19|TRBJ1-3
CATLNLQGGSGNTIYF
>TRBV9|TRBJ2-3
CASSTRLAGTSTDTQYF
>TRBV30|TRBJ2-3
CAWSESGRPTDTQYF
>TRBV7-2|TRBJ1-1
CASSFDRGSTEAFF
>TRBV4-1|TRBJ2-5
CASSPPGSGRETQYF
>TRBV5-1|TRBJ2-3
CASSFSGGAENTQYF
>TRBV11-2|TRBJ2-7
CASSLVFPPTGDYEQYF
>TRBV9|TRBJ2-2
CASSVGNSGGALIGELFF
>TRBV29-1|TRBJ1-2
CSVSRDSSTYGYTF
>TRBV5-4|TRBJ1-6
CASSLDGEYSPLHF
>TRBV19|TRBJ2-1
CASSISGRDEQFF
>TRBV28|TRBJ1-2
CASSLWSREDYGYTF